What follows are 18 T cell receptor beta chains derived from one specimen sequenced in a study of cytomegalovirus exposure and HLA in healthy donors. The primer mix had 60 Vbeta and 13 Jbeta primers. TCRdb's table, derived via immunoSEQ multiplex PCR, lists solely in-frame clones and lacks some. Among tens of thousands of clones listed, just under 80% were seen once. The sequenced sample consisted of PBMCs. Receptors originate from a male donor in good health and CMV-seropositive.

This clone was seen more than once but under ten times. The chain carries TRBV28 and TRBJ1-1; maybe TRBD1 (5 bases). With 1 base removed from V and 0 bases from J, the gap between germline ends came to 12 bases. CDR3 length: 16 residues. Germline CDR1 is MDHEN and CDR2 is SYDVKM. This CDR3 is CASSLFHRLLNTEAFF. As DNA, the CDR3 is TGTGCCAGCAGTTTATTCCACAGGCTATTGAACACTGAAGCTTTCTTT.

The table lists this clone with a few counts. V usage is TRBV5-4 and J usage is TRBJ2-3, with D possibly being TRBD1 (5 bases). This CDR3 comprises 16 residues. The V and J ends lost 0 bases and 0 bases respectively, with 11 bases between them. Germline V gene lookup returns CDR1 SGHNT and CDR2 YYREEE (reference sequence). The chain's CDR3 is CASSLAKTVSTDTQYF. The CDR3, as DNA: TGTGCCAGCAGCTTGGCCAAGACAGTTAGCACAGATACGCAGTATTTT. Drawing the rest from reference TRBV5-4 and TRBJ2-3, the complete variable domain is ETGVTQSPTHLIKTRGQQVTLRCSSQSGHNTVSWYQQALGQGPQFIFQYYREEENGRGNFPPRFSGLQFPNYSSELNVNALELDDSALYLCASSLAKTVSTDTQYFGPGTRLTVL.

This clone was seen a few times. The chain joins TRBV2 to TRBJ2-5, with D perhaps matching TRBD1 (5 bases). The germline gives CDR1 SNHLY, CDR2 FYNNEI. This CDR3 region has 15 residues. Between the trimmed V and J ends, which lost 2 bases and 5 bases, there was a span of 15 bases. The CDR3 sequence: CASSEWWGSSETQYF. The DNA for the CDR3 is TGTGCCAGCAGTGAATGGTGGGGCAGCTCGGAGACCCAGTACTTC.

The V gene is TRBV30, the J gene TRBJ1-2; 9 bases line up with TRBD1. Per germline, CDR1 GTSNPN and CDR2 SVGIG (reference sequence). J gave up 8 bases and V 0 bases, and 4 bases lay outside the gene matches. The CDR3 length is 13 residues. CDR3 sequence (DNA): TGTGCCTGGAGTGTACCCGGGACAGGGGGCTACACCTTC. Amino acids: CAWSVPGTGGYTF.

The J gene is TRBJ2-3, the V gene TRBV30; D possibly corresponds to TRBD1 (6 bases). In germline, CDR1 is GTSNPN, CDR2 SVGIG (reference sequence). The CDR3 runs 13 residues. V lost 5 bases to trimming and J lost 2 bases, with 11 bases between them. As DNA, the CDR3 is TGTGCCTGGGACCAGGGGAACACAGATACGCAGTATTTT. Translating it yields CAWDQGNTDTQYF.

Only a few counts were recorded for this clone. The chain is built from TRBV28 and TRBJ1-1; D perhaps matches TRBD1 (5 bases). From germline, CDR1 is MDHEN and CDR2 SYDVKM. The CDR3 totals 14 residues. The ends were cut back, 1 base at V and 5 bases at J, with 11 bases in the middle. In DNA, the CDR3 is TGTGCCAGCAGTTTATCTGGGGGGGGAACTGAAGCTTTCTTT. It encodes CASSLSGGGTEAFF.

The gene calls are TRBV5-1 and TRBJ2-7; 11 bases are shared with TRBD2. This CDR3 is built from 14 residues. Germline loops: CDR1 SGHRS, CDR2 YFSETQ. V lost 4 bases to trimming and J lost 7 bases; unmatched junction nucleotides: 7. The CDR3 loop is CASSLSGGDMEQYF. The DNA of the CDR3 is TGCGCCAGCAGCCTTAGCGGGGGGGACATGGAGCAGTACTTC.

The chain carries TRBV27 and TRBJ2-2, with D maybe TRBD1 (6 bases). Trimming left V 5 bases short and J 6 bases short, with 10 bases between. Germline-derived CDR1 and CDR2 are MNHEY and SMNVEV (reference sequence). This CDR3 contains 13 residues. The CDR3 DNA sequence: TGTGCCAGCAGTAACAGGGCGGCCGGGGAGCTGTTTTTT. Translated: CASSNRAAGELFF.

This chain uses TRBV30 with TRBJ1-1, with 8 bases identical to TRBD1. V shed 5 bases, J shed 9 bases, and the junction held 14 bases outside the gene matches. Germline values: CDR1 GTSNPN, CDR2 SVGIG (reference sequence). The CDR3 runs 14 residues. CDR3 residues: CAWGGLDRGPKAFF. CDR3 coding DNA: TGTGCCTGGGGCGGACTAGACAGGGGACCAAAAGCTTTCTTT. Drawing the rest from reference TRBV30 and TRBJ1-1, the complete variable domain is SQTIHQWPATLVQPVGSPLSLECTVEGTSNPNLYWYRQAAGRGLQLLFYSVGIGQISSEVPQNLSASRPQDRQFILSSKKLLLSDSGFYLCAWGGLDRGPKAFFGQGTRLTVV.

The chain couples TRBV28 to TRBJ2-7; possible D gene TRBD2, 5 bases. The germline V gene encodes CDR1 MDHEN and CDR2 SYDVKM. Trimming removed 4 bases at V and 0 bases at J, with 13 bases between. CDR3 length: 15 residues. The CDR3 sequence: CASSSGVRASYEQYF. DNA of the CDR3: TGTGCCAGCAGTTCCGGGGTGCGGGCCTCCTACGAGCAGTACTTC.

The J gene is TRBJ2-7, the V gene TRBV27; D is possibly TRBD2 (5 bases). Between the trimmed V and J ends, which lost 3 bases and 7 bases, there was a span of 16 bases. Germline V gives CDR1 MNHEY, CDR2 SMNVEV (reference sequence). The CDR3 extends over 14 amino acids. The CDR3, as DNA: TGTGCCAGCAGTTTTTTGGGAAGATCGGGGGAGCAGTACTTC. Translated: CASSFLGRSGEQYF.

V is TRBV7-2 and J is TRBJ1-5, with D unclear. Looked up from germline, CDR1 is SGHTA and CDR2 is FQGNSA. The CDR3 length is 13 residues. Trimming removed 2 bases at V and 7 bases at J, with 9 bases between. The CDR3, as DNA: TGTGCCAGCAGCTTAAGGGCGGGGCAGCCCCAGCATTTT. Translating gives CASSLRAGQPQHF.

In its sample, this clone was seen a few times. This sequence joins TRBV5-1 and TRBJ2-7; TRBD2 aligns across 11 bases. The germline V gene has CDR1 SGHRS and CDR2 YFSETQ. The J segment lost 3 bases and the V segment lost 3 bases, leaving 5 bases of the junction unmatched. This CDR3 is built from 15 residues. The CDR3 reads CASSSLGTSGYEQYF. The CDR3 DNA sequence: TGCGCCAGCAGCTCGTTGGGGACTAGCGGCTACGAGCAGTACTTC.

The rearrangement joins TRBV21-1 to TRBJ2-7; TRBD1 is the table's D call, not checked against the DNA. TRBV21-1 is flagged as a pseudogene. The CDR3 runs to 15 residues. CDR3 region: CASSEGQGLHYEQYF. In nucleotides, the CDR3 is TGTGCCAGCAGTGAGGGACAGGGGCTGCACTACGAGCAGTACTTC.

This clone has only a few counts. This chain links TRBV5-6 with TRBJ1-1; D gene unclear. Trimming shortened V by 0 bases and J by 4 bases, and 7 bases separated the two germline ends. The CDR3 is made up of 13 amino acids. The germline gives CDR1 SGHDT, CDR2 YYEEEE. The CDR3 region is CASSLGSSTEAFF. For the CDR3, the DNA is TGTGCCAGCAGCTTGGGGTCCAGCACTGAAGCTTTCTTT.

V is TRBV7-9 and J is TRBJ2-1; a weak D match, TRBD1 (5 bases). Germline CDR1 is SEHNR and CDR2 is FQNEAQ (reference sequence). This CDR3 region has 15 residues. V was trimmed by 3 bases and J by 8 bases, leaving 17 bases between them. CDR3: CASSLIRSRVDEQFF. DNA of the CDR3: TGTGCCAGCAGCTTGATACGTTCCAGGGTGGATGAGCAGTTCTTC.

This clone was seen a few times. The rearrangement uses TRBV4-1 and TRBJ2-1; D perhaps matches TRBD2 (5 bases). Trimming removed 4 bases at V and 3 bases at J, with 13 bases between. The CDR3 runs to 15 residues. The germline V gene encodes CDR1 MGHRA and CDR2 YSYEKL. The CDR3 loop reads CASSPPGGFYNEQFF. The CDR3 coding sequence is TGCGCCAGCAGCCCTCCTGGCGGGTTCTACAATGAGCAGTTCTTC.

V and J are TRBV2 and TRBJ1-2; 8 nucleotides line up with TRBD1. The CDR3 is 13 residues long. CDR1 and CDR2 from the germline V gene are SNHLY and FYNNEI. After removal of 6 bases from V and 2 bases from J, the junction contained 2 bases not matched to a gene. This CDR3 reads CASRGTGNYGYTF. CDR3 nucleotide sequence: TGTGCCAGCAGGGGGACAGGAAACTATGGCTACACCTTC.